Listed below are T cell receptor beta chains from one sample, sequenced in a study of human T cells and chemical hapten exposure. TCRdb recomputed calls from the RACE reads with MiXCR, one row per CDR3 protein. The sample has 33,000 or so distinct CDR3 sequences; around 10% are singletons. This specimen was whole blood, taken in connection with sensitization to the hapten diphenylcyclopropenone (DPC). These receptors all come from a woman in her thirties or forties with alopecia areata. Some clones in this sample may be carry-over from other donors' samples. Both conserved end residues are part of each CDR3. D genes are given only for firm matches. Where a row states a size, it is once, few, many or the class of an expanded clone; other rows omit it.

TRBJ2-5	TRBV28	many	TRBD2	CASSSYRDYAGETQYF	TGTGCCAGCAGTTCTTACCGGGACTATGCTGGCGAGACCCAGTACTTC
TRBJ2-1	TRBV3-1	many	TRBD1	CASSPRQGADNEQFF	TGTGCCAGCAGCCCCAGACAGGGGGCGGACAATGAGCAGTTCTTC
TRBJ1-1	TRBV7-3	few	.	CASSLMRVGTEAFF	TGTGCCAGCAGCTTAATGCGGGTCGGGACTGAAGCTTTCTTT
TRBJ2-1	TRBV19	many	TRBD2	CASSMSSGVYNEQFF	TGTGCCAGTAGTATGTCTAGCGGGGTTTACAATGAGCAGTTCTTC
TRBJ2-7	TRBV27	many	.	CASSLQSSYEQYF	TGTGCCAGCAGTTTACAAAGCTCCTACGAGCAGTACTTC
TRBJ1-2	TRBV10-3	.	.	CAISPPHMQNGYTF	TGTGCCATCAGTCCCCCCCACATGCAGAATGGCTACACCTTC
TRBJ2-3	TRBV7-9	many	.	CASSLMEKDTQYF	TGTGCCAGCAGCTTAATGGAAAAAGATACGCAGTATTTT
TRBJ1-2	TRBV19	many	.	CASSPENREFSGGYTF	TGTGCCAGTAGTCCCGAGAACAGGGAATTTAGTGGTGGCTACACCTTC
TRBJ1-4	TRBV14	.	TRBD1	CASSQKQGAGEKLFF	TGTGCCAGCAGCCAGAAACAGGGGGCCGGCGAAAAACTGTTTTTT
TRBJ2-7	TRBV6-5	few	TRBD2	CASSSSGSYEQYF	TGTGCCAGCAGCTCTAGCGGTTCCTACGAGCAGTACTTC
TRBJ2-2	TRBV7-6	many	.	CASSLGFVNGELFF	TGTGCCAGCAGCTTAGGTTTCGTAAACGGGGAGCTGTTTTTT
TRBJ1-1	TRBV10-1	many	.	CASSGGSRGANTEAFF	TGCGCCAGCAGTGGGGGATCCAGAGGGGCGAACACTGAAGCTTTCTTT
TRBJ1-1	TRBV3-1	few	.	CASSQSYRATEAFF	TGTGCCAGCAGCCAATCGTACAGGGCCACTGAAGCTTTCTTT
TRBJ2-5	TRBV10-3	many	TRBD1	CAISDAGGRETQYF	TGTGCCATCAGTGACGCAGGGGGCCGAGAGACCCAGTACTTC
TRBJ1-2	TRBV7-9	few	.	CASSLASGTQGRYTF	TGTGCCAGCAGCTTAGCGTCGGGGACACAAGGTCGCTACACCTTC
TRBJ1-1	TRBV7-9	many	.	CASNANTEAFF	TGTGCCAGCAATGCGAACACTGAAGCTTTCTTT
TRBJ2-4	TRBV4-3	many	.	CASSQGFASRNIQYF	TGCGCCAGCAGCCAAGGGTTCGCCAGTAGGAACATTCAGTACTTC
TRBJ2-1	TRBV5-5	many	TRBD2	CASSLASGRTVEFF	TGTGCCAGCAGCTTGGCTAGCGGGAGGACGGTCGAGTTCTTC
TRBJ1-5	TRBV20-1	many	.	CSARDWDGSNQPQHF	TGCAGTGCTAGAGATTGGGACGGTAGCAATCAGCCCCAGCATTTT
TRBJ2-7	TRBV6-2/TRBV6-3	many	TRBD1	CASSYIGQGQGEQYF	TGTGCCAGCAGTTACATCGGACAGGGACAAGGGGAGCAGTACTTC
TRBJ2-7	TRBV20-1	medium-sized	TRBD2	CSARTAGGFGDEQYF	TGCAGTGCCAGGACAGCGGGAGGGTTTGGCGACGAGCAGTACTTC
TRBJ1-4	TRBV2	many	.	CASSEGAGATNEKLFF	TGTGCCAGCAGTGAAGGGGCGGGGGCGACTAATGAAAAACTGTTTTTT
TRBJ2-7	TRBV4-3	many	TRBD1	CASSQDRDSSYEQYF	TGCGCCAGCAGCCAAGACAGGGACAGCTCCTACGAGCAGTACTTC
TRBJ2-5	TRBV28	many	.	CASSLGGRAQETQYF	TGTGCCAGCAGTTTAGGGGGTCGGGCCCAAGAGACCCAGTACTTC
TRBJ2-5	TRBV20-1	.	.	CSARALRGQETQYF	TGCAGTGCTAGAGCTCTTCGGGGGCAAGAGACCCAGTACTTC
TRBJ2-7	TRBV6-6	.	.	CASSGGPIAEQYF	TGTGCCAGCAGTGGCGGGCCTATCGCCGAGCAGTACTTC
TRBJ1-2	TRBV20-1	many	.	CSARDWGQPNYGYTF	TGCAGTGCTAGAGATTGGGGGCAACCGAACTATGGCTACACCTTC
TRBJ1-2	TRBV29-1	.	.	CSVVLGNYGYTF	TGCAGCGTTGTATTGGGGAACTATGGCTACACCTTC
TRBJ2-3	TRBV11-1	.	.	CASNPPGLKDTQYF	TGTGCCAGCAACCCTCCCGGCTTAAAAGATACGCAGTATTTT
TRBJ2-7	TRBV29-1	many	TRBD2	CSVDGLVDGEQYF	TGCAGCGTTGACGGACTAGTAGACGGCGAGCAGTACTTC
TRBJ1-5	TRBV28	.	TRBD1	CASTLSSGGGIQPQHF	TGTGCCAGCACTCTATCATCAGGGGGCGGGATTCAGCCCCAGCATTTT
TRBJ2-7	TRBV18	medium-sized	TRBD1	CASSPPRGQGYEQYF	TGTGCCAGCTCACCACCGAGGGGACAGGGGTACGAGCAGTACTTC
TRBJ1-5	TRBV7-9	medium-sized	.	CASSLSANQPQHF	TGTGCCAGCAGCTTAAGTGCCAATCAGCCCCAGCATTTT
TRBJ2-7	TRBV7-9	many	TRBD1	CASSPEGQSEQYF	TGTGCCAGCAGCCCCGAGGGACAGTCAGAGCAGTACTTC
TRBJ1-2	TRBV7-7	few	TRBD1	CASRGTVISNYGYTF	TGTGCCAGCCGAGGGACAGTCATTTCTAACTATGGCTACACCTTC
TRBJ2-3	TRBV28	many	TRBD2	CASSSSGKDTQYF	TGTGCCAGCAGTTCTAGCGGGAAAGATACGCAGTATTTT
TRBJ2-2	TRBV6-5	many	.	CASSYDSGTGELFF	TGTGCCAGCAGTTACGACAGCGGCACCGGGGAGCTGTTTTTT
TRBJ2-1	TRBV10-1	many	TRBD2	CASSGLAGVSSYNEQFF	TGCGCCAGCAGTGGACTAGCGGGGGTTAGCTCCTACAATGAGCAGTTCTTC
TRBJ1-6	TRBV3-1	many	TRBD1	CASSQDLHRGNSPLHF	TGTGCCAGCAGCCAGGACCTACACAGGGGTAATTCACCCCTCCACTTT
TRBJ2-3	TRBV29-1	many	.	CSVSPHPTDTQYF	TGCAGCGTTTCACCCCATCCCACAGATACGCAGTATTTT
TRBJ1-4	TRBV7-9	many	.	CASSLHYRGLQEKLFF	TGTGCCAGCAGCTTACACTATCGGGGTCTTCAGGAAAAACTGTTTTTT
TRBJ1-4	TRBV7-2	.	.	CASSLFGSEKLFF	TGTGCCAGCAGCCTATTTGGGAGTGAAAAACTGTTTTTT
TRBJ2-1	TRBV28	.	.	CASSAGLLAGEQFF	TGTGCCAGCAGTGCGGGACTCCTAGCAGGGGAGCAGTTCTTC
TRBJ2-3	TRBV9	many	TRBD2	CASSPLGGGGTDTQYF	TGTGCCAGCAGCCCCCTGGGCGGGGGGGGCACAGATACGCAGTATTTT
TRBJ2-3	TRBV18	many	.	CASSIRALSTDTQYF	TGTGCCAGTTCTATCCGGGCTCTTAGCACAGATACGCAGTATTTT
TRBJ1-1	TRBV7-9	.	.	CASSFDAEAFF	TGTGCCAGCAGTTTCGATGCTGAAGCTTTCTTT
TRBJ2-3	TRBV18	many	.	CASSPLGTDTQYF	TGTGCCAGCTCACCGCTGGGAACAGATACGCAGTATTTT